A selection of T cell receptor beta chains follows, all from one sample in a study of cytomegalovirus exposure and HLA in healthy donors. Profiling relied on immunoSEQ multiplex PCR, and the TCRdb table lists in-frame clones only, not all of them. Altogether roughly 50,000 clones are present, 93% being singletons, with the ten largest covering 1.5% to 2%. The sequenced material came from PBMCs. All receptors come from a woman aged 18 to 35 in good health and CMV-seropositive. The CDR3 runs from the conserved cysteine through the conserved F or W. The D gene is left open where the match is weak. Size values are once, few and many counts, or a class for expanded clones, and some rows have none.

CASRDRMNTEAFF	TGTGCCAGTAGGGACAGGATGAACACTGAAGCTTTCTTT	once	TRBV19	TRBD1	TRBJ1-1
CASSGTGGYGYTF	TGTGCCAGCAGTGGGACAGGGGGCTATGGCTACACCTTC	once	TRBV25-1	TRBD1	TRBJ1-2
CASSPALAGFAYEQYF	TGCGCCAGCAGCCCCGCACTAGCGGGGTTCGCCTACGAGCAGTACTTC	.	TRBV5-1	TRBD2	TRBJ2-7
CASSPTGSYEQYF	TGTGCCAGCAGCCCTACAGGGTCCTACGAGCAGTACTTC	.	TRBV7-3	.	TRBJ2-7
CATMRGRSYNEQFF	TGTGCCACCATGCGGGGGCGGTCCTACAATGAGCAGTTCTTC	once	TRBV27	.	TRBJ2-1
CASSQVGQLMNTEAFF	TGCGCCAGCAGCCAAGTAGGACAGCTCATGAACACTGAAGCTTTCTTT	.	TRBV4-1	.	TRBJ1-1
CASSIGRGASYEQYF	TGTGCCAGTAGTATAGGTCGGGGTGCCTCCTACGAGCAGTACTTC	.	TRBV19	.	TRBJ2-7
CASRSGTGPIYYGYTF	TGTGCCAGCAGATCTGGGACAGGCCCCATCTACTATGGCTACACCTTC	.	TRBV5-4	TRBD1	TRBJ1-2
CAISESERVGATGYEQYF	TGTGCCATCAGTGAGTCGGAGAGGGTGGGAGCCACGGGTTACGAGCAGTACTTC	once	TRBV10-3	.	TRBJ2-7
CASMEIGAGGRETQYF	TGTGCCAGTATGGAAATTGGGGCGGGGGGGCGAGAGACCCAGTACTTC	.	TRBV19	TRBD2	TRBJ2-5
CASSLDRGGETQYF	TGTGCCAGCAGCTTAGATCGGGGGGGCGAGACCCAGTACTTC	.	TRBV7-7	TRBD2	TRBJ2-5
CASSRDRGVTNEKLFF	TGCGCCAGCAGCCGGGACAGGGGGGTAACTAATGAAAAACTGTTTTTT	.	TRBV4-3	TRBD1	TRBJ1-4
CASSSFLGQGGYTF	TGTGCCAGCAGCAGCTTCTTAGGACAGGGAGGCTACACCTTC	.	TRBV7-2	TRBD1	TRBJ1-2
CASSLYHRGTGELFF	TGTGCCAGCAGCTTGTACCACAGGGGCACCGGGGAGCTGTTTTTT	.	TRBV7-2	TRBD1	TRBJ2-2
CASSIGGANTGELFF	TGTGCCAGTAGTATTGGGGGGGCGAACACCGGGGAGCTGTTTTTT	.	TRBV19	TRBD2	TRBJ2-2
CAISEGLGVTNEKLFF	TGTGCCATCAGTGAAGGGCTCGGGGTTACTAATGAAAAACTGTTTTTT	.	TRBV10-3	.	TRBJ1-4
CASLRGTQYF	TGCGCCAGCCTAAGGGGTACGCAGTATTTT	.	TRBV4-1	.	TRBJ2-3
CSVDLRVLMNTEAFF	TGCAGCGTTGATCTCAGGGTCCTGATGAACACTGAAGCTTTCTTT	.	TRBV29-1	.	TRBJ1-1
CASSLGLNSGNTIYF	TGCGCCAGCAGCCTTGGACTTAACTCTGGAAACACCATATATTTT	.	TRBV4-3	.	TRBJ1-3
CASSQRTSGGSTSTDTQYF	TGTGCCAGCAGCCAAAGGACTAGCGGGGGGAGTACTAGCACAGATACGCAGTATTTT	.	TRBV13	TRBD2	TRBJ2-3
CASSLRAGRAGETQYF	TGTGCCAGCAGCTTACGTGCTGGAAGGGCGGGGGAGACCCAGTACTTC	.	TRBV7-3	.	TRBJ2-5
CASTQGTGAGKLFF	TGTGCCAGCACCCAGGGGACAGGCGCGGGAAAACTGTTTTTT	once	TRBV5-4	TRBD1	TRBJ1-4
CASSQQTVSNEQFF	TGTGCCAGCAGCCAACAGACAGTTTCCAATGAGCAGTTCTTC	.	TRBV7-9	.	TRBJ2-1
CASSAGTEFTRQRQPQHF	TGTGCCAGCAGCGCAGGGACAGAGTTTACCCGACAGAGACAGCCCCAGCATTTT	once	TRBV7-9	TRBD1	TRBJ1-5
CASSQEGQNGELFF	TGCGCCAGCAGCCAAGAGGGCCAGAACGGGGAGCTGTTTTTT	.	TRBV4-3	.	TRBJ2-2
CASSSRNSGDSGGNTIYF	TGTGCCAGCAGCTCGAGAAACTCGGGGGATTCGGGAGGAAACACCATATATTTT	.	TRBV11-2	.	TRBJ1-3
CASSVLDTYQPQHF	TGTGCCAGCAGTGTACTGGACACCTATCAGCCCCAGCATTTT	.	TRBV6-1	.	TRBJ1-5
CASIGANSYEQYF	TGTGCCAGCATAGGGGCCAACTCCTACGAGCAGTACTTC	.	TRBV27	.	TRBJ2-7
CASRRSGVEQYF	TGTGCCAGCCGCCGATCAGGGGTCGAGCAGTACTTC	.	TRBV2	.	TRBJ2-7
CASSLGGLAFQETQYF	TGTGCCAGCAGCTTAGGGGGACTAGCGTTCCAAGAGACCCAGTACTTC	.	TRBV7-2	TRBD2	TRBJ2-5
CASSLHPTSGGTYYEQYF	TGTGCCAGCAGCTTACACCCGACTAGCGGGGGGACCTACTACGAGCAGTACTTC	.	TRBV7-2	TRBD2	TRBJ2-7
CASSVEVQGREQYF	TGTGCCAGTAGTGTAGAAGTACAGGGTCGGGAGCAGTACTTC	.	TRBV19	.	TRBJ2-7
CASSPGGRGYNEQFF	TGTGCCAGTAGTCCCGGCGGACGGGGCTACAATGAGCAGTTCTTC	.	TRBV19	.	TRBJ2-1
CSGGDTQPQHF	TGCAGCGGCGGGGATACTCAGCCCCAGCATTTT	.	TRBV29-1	.	TRBJ1-5
CASSPVKYMRNTIYF	TGTGCCAGCAGCCCGGTCAAATATATGCGAAACACCATATATTTT	once	TRBV11-2	.	TRBJ1-3
CASSLGRTGGNIQYF	TGTGCCAGCAGCTTAGGCAGGACAGGGGGCAACATTCAGTACTTC	.	TRBV13	TRBD1	TRBJ2-4
CATNLGGGTGELFF	TGTGCCACTAATCTCGGGGGAGGCACCGGGGAGCTGTTTTTT	.	TRBV6-1	.	TRBJ2-2
CASSVQGGQYGYTF	TGTGCCAGCAGTGTGCAGGGAGGTCAATATGGCTACACCTTC	.	TRBV2	.	TRBJ1-2
CASSVYKAYRNSPLHF	TGTGCCAGCAGTGTTTATAAAGCTTACAGAAATTCACCCCTCCACTTT	.	TRBV6-4	.	TRBJ1-6
CASSFDLGGGQPQHF	TGTGCCAGCAGTTTTGACCTCGGGGGTGGTCAGCCCCAGCATTTT	.	TRBV27	.	TRBJ1-5
CASSYATRNNEQFF	TGTGCCAGCAGTTATGCGACTAGAAACAATGAGCAGTTCTTC	.	TRBV27	.	TRBJ2-1
CASRAGTGSSYEQYF	TGCGCCAGCAGGGCCGGGACAGGGAGCTCCTACGAGCAGTACTTC	.	TRBV5-1	TRBD1	TRBJ2-7
CASSSQGAGGKEQYF	TGTGCCAGCAGCTCGCAGGGAGCGGGGGGGAAAGAGCAGTACTTC	once	TRBV7-2	TRBD2	TRBJ2-7
CASSLGGQGAAKGQPQHF	TGTGCCAGCAGCCTCGGGGGACAGGGGGCAGCGAAGGGTCAGCCCCAGCATTTT	.	TRBV7-9	TRBD1	TRBJ1-5
CASSFSPSGGTDTQYF	TGTGCCAGCAGCTTTTCTCCTAGCGGGGGGACTGATACGCAGTATTTT	.	TRBV7-2	TRBD2	TRBJ2-3
CASSFLPRTDTMSF	TGTGCCAGCAGCTTCCTCCCGAGAACGGACACTATGTCCTTC	once	TRBV7-2	.	TRBJ1-2
CAWMPQGRGYEQYF	TGTGCCTGGATGCCGCAGGGAAGAGGCTACGAGCAGTACTTC	.	TRBV30	.	TRBJ2-7
CASSRGTETQYF	TGCGCCAGCAGCCGCGGGACAGAGACCCAGTACTTC	.	TRBV4-1	.	TRBJ2-5
CASSPWGSSYEQYF	TGTGCCAGCAGTCCCTGGGGCAGCTCCTACGAGCAGTACTTC	.	TRBV28	.	TRBJ2-7
CASSLIDRTSPNYGYTF	TGTGCCAGCAGCTTGATCGACAGGACAAGCCCCAACTATGGCTACACCTTC	.	TRBV5-4	.	TRBJ1-2
CASSIVRSQPQHF	TGTGCCAGTAGTATAGTTAGATCCCAGCCCCAGCATTTT	.	TRBV19	.	TRBJ1-5
CASKDRGQRSTEAFF	TGTGCCAGCAAGGACAGGGGGCAGAGATCCACTGAAGCTTTCTTT	.	TRBV27	TRBD1	TRBJ1-1
CASTPQENTEAFF	TGTGCCAGCACCCCACAGGAGAACACTGAAGCTTTCTTT	.	TRBV13	.	TRBJ1-1
CASSLTGGNTEAFF	TGTGCCAGCAGCTTAACTGGCGGGAACACTGAAGCTTTCTTT	.	TRBV7-9	.	TRBJ1-1
CASSQPLGVEKLFF	TGTGCCAGCAGCCAACCTCTCGGGGTTGAAAAACTGTTTTTT	.	TRBV7-9	.	TRBJ1-4